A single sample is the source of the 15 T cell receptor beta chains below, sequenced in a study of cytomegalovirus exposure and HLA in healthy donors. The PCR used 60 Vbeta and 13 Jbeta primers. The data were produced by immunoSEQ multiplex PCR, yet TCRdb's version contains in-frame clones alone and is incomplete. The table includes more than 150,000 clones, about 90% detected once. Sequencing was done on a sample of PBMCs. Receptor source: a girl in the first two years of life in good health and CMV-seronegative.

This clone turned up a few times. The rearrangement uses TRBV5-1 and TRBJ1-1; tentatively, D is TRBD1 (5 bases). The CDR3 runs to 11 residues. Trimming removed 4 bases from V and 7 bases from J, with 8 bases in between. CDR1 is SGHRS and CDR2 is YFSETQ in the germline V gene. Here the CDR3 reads CASSIQGEAFF. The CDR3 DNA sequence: TGCGCCAGCAGCATCCAGGGTGAAGCTTTCTTT.

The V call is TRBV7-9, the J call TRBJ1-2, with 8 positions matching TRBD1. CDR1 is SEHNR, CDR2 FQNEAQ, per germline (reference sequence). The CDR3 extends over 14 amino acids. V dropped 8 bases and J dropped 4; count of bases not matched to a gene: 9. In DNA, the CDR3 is TGTGCCAGCTCACCAACAGGGGGTAGCTATGGCTACACCTTC. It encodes CASSPTGGSYGYTF.

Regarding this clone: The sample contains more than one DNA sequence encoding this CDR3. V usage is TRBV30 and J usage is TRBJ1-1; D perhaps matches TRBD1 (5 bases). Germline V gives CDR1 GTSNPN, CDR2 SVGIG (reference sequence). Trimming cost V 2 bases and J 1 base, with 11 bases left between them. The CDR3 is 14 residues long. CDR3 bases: TGTGCCTGGAGTCGCCAGGGTGGGAACACTGAAGCTTTCTTT. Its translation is CAWSRQGGNTEAFF.

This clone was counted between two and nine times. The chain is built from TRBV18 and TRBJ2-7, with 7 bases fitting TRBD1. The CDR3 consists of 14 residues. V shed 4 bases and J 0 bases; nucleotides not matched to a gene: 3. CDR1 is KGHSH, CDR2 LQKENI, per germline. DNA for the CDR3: TGTGCCAGCTCACGACAGGGTAGCTCCTACGAGCAGTACTTC. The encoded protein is CASSRQGSSYEQYF. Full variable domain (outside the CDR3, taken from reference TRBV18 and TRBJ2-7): NAGVMQNPRHLVRRRGQEARLRCSPMKGHSHVYWYRQLPEEGLKFMVYLQKENIIDESGMPKERFSAEFPKEGPSILRIQQVVRGDSAAYFCASSRQGSSYEQYFGPGTRLTVT.

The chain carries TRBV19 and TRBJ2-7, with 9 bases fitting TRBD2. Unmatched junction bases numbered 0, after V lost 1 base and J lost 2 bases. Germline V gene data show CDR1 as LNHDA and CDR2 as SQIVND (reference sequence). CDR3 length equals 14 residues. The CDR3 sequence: CASSIGLAAYEQYF. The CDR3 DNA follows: TGTGCCAGTAGTATAGGACTAGCGGCCTACGAGCAGTACTTC.

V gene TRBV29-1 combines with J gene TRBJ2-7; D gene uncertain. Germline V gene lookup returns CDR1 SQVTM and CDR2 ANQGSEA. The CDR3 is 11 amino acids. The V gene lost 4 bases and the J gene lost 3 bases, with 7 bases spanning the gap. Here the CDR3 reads CSVVVLYEQYF. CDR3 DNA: TGCAGCGTTGTCGTCCTCTACGAGCAGTACTTC.

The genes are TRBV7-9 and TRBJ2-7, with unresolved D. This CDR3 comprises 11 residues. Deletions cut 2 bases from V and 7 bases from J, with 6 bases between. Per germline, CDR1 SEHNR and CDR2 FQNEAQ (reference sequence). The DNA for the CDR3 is TGTGCCAGCAGCTTACTCAGGGAGCAGTACTTC. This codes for CASSLLREQYF.

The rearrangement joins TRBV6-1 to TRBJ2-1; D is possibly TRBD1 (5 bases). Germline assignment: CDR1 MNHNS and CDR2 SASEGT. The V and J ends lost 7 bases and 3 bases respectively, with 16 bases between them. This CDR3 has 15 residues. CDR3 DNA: TGTGCCAGCACCTCCAGGGCCATATACTACAATGAGCAGTTCTTC. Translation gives CASTSRAIYYNEQFF.

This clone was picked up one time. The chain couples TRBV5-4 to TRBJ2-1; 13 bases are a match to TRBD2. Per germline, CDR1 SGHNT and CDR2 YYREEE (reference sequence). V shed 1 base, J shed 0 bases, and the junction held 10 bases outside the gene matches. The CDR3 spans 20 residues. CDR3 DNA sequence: TGTGCCAGCAGCTTGCGGCTGACTAGCGGGGGGCATAGCTCCTACAATGAGCAGTTCTTC. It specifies CASSLRLTSGGHSSYNEQFF.

The CDR3 DNA follows: TGTGCCAGCAGCTCAGGGTCCCTACGAGCGGGAGGGCAGTACTTC. Its protein product is CASSSGSLRAGGQYF. The J gene is TRBJ2-7, the V gene TRBV7-3; TRBD2 matches at 9 bases. CDR1 is SGHTA and CDR2 is FQGTGA in the germline V gene. There are 15 residues in the CDR3. J was trimmed by 9 bases and V by 4 bases; bases with no gene match: 13.

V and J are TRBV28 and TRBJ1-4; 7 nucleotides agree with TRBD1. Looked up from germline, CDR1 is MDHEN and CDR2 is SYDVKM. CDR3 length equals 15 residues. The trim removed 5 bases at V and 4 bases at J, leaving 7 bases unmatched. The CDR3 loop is CASSVRQGRNEKLFF. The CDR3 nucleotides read TGTGCCAGCAGTGTACGACAGGGACGTAATGAAAAACTGTTTTTT. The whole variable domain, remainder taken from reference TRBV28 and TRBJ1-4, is DVKVTQSSRYLVKRTGEKVFLECVQDMDHENMFWYRQDPGLGLRLIYFSYDVKMKEKGDIPEGYSVSREKKERFSLILESASTNQTSMYLCASSVRQGRNEKLFFGSGTQLSVL.

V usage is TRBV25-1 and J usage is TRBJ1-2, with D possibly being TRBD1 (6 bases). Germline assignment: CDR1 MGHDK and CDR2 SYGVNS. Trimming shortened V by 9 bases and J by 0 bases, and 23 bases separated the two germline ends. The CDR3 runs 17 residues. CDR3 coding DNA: TGTGCCAGTCCACAGGGTCCTGACAGTTCCTCTAACTATGGCTACACCTTC. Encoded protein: CASPQGPDSSSNYGYTF.

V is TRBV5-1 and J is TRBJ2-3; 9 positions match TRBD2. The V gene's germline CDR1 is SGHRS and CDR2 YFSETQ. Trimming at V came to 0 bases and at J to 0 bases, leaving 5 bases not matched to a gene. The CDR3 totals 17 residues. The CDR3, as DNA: TGCGCCAGCAGCTTGGAGCGGGGGGCCGGGAGCACAGATACGCAGTATTTT. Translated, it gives CASSLERGAGSTDTQYF.

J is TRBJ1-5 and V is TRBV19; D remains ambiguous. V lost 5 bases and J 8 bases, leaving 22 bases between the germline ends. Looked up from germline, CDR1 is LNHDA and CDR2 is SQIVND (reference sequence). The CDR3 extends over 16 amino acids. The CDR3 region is CASSPLITVVSEPQHF. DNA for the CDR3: TGTGCCAGTAGTCCACTAATAACTGTCGTATCGGAGCCCCAGCATTTT.

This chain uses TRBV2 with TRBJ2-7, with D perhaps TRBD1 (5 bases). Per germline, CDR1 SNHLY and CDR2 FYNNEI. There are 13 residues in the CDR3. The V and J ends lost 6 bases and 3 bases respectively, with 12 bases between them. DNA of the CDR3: TGTGCCAGCAGGAACCCTAGGGGCTACGAGCAGTACTTC. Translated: CASRNPRGYEQYF. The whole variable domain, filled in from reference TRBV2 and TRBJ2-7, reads EPEVTQTPSHQVTQMGQEVILRCVPISNHLYFYWYRQILGQKVEFLVSFYNNEISEKSEIFDDQFSVERPDGSNFTLKIRSTKLEDSAMYFCASRNPRGYEQYFGPGTRLTVT.